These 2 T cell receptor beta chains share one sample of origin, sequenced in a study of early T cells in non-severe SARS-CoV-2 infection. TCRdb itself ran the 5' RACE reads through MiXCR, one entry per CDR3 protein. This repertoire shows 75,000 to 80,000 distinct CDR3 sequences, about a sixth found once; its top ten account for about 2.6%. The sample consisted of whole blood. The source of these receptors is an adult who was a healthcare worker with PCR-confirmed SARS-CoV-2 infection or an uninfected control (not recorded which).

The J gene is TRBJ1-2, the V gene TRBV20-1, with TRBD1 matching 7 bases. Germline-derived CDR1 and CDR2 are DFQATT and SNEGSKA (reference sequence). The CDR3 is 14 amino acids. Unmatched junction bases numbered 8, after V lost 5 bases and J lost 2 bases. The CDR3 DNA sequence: TGCAGTGCTGTCCCCTTGGACAGGAACTATGGCTACACCTTC. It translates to CSAVPLDRNYGYTF.

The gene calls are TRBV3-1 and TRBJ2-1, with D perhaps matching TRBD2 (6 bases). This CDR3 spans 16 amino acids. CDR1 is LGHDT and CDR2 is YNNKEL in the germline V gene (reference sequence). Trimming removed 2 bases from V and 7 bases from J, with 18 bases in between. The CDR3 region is CASSQRVLLASNEQFF. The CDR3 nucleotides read TGTGCCAGCAGCCAAAGAGTTTTACTAGCTTCAAATGAGCAGTTCTTC.